What follows are 27 T cell receptor beta chains derived from one specimen sequenced in a study of glioma-infiltrating T cells. The iRepertoire nested amplicon-rescue multiplex PCR amplified TCR alpha and beta CDR3s from RNA. TCRdb called the multiplex PCR reads again in MiXCR, with one record for every CDR3 protein. The repertoire includes about 190,000 distinct CDR3 sequences, around 32% of them detected once, and around 20% sits in the top ten. Material for sequencing was glioma tissue, nonneoplastic brain tissue, or PBMCs (not recorded which). Source of these receptors: a human donor with low-grade glioma or glioblastoma, undergoing nonglioma brain surgery, or in good health (not recorded which).

This clonotype showed up many times. The chain's CDR3 is CASSPRTSGSSNEQFF. The CDR3 DNA reads TGTGCCAGCAGCCCCCGGACTAGCGGGAGTTCGAATGAGCAGTTCTTC. The J gene is TRBJ2-1, the V gene TRBV7-2, with 13 bases aligning to TRBD2. The V and J ends lost 5 bases and 7 bases, in that order; junction bases with no gene match: 8. This CDR3 comprises 16 residues. The germline V gene encodes CDR1 SGHTA and CDR2 FQGNSA.

The chain employs TRBV19 and TRBJ1-5; 7 bases fit TRBD1. Germline V gives CDR1 LNHDA, CDR2 SQIVND (reference sequence). With 5 bases clipped from V and 6 bases from J, the junction kept 7 bases outside the gene matches. This CDR3 region has 14 residues. CDR3 loop: CASSLPTGRQPQHF. The CDR3, as DNA: TGTGCCAGTAGTTTACCGACAGGGCGTCAGCCCCAGCATTTT. Based on the CDR3 plus reference TRBV19 and TRBJ1-5, the full variable domain is DGGITQSPKYLFRKEGQNVTLSCEQNLNHDAMYWYRQDPGQGLRLIYYSQIVNDFQKGDIAEGYSVSREKKESFPLTVTSAQKNPTAFYLCASSLPTGRQPQHFGDGTRLSIL.

This clonotype was recorded a few times. The V call is TRBV30, the J call TRBJ2-4, with D possibly called TRBD1 or TRBD2 (5 bases each). V lost 4 bases and J 15 bases, leaving 19 bases between the germline ends. CDR3 length: 12 amino acids. Germline V lookup: CDR1 GTSNPN, CDR2 SVGIG (reference sequence). CDR3 bases: TGTGCCTGGACCGATCAAACCGGGACGAGGTACTTC. As protein: CAWTDQTGTRYF.

There are many counts of this clonotype. V gene TRBV28 combines with J gene TRBJ2-1; TRBD2 agrees at 12 bases. This CDR3 is 15 amino acids long. Germline V lookup: CDR1 MDHEN, CDR2 SYDVKM. V gave up 2 bases and J gave up 15 bases; unmatched junction bases: 11. In DNA, the CDR3 is TGTGCCAGCAGTTTAGGTCGTCTAGCGGGAGGGCCAGGGTTCTTC. Residues: CASSLGRLAGGPGFF.

This clonotype showed up many times. The V call is TRBV14, the J call TRBJ2-3, with TRBD2 identical over 9 bases. V lost 0 bases, J lost 9 bases, and 7 bases stayed unmatched. The CDR3 is 15 residues long. Germline-derived CDR1 and CDR2 are SGHDN and FVKESK. CDR3 bases: TGTGCCAGCAGCCAAGACGCTAGCGGGACAAGGACGCAGTATTTT. Its protein product is CASSQDASGTRTQYF.

In this sample, this clonotype turned up many times. This chain joins TRBV28 and TRBJ1-1; tentatively, D is TRBD1 (6 bases). From germline, CDR1 is MDHEN and CDR2 SYDVKM. The CDR3 length is 15 residues. Trimming cost V 4 bases and J 4 bases, with 16 bases left between them. For the CDR3, the DNA is TGTGCCAGCAGTTCCCCGACAGGTCTGAGCACTGAAGCTTTCTTT. It codes for CASSSPTGLSTEAFF. Variable domain in full (rest from reference TRBV28 and TRBJ1-1): DVKVTQSSRYLVKRTGEKVFLECVQDMDHENMFWYRQDPGLGLRLIYFSYDVKMKEKGDIPEGYSVSREKKERFSLILESASTNQTSMYLCASSSPTGLSTEAFFGQGTRLTVV.

As for this clonotype: Compared with germline, one end of the junction differs, possibly owing to a read error. The V call is TRBV10-3, the J call TRBJ2-3; 13 bases agree with TRBD2. There are 15 residues in the CDR3. Germline-derived CDR1 and CDR2 are ENHRY and SYGVKD. In DNA form, the CDR3 reads TGTGCCACACACAGGACTAGCGGGAGCACAGATACGAAGTATTTT. Its protein product is CATHRTSGSTDTKYF.

The rearrangement uses TRBV11-2 and TRBJ2-7, with 10 positions matching TRBD1. Germline CDR1 and CDR2: SGHAT and FQNNGV. The CDR3 totals 15 residues. V was pared by 4 bases and J by 2 bases, with 5 bases of the junction left unmatched. The CDR3 coding sequence is TGTGCCAGCAGCTCCACCGGGACAGGGGCCTACGAGCAGTACTTC. As protein: CASSSTGTGAYEQYF.

Comments on this clonotype: Since a much larger clone is just one base distant, this may be a read error. This chain joins TRBV10-3 and TRBJ2-7; 8 positions match TRBD2. Germline lookup yields CDR1 ENHRY and CDR2 SYGVKD. Trimming took 6 bases from V and 0 from J; bases not matched to a gene: 4. There are 14 residues in the CDR3. This chain's CDR3 is CAISGTRDSYEQYF. CDR3 DNA sequence: TGTGCCATCAGCGGGACTAGAGACTCCTACGAGCAGTACTTC.

This clonotype was seen ten or more times. The rearrangement joins TRBV5-1 to TRBJ1-1; unclear D gene. The V end lost 4 bases, the J end lost 0 bases, and 7 bases lay between the germline ends. This CDR3 is 13 amino acids long. Germline V gene data show CDR1 as SGHRS and CDR2 as YFSETQ. The CDR3 here is CASSQTMNTEAFF. In DNA form, the CDR3 reads TGCGCCAGCAGCCAAACAATGAACACTGAAGCTTTCTTT. The full variable domain, its missing parts supplied by reference TRBV5-1 and TRBJ1-1, is KAGVTQTPRYLIKTRGQQVTLSCSPISGHRSVSWYQQTPGQGLQFLFEYFSETQRNKGNFPGRFSGRQFSNSRSEMNVSTLELGDSALYLCASSQTMNTEAFFGQGTRLTVV.

This chain connects TRBV4-3 to TRBJ2-3, with D possibly being TRBD2 (5 bases). The germline gives CDR1 LGHNA, CDR2 YSLEER. CDR3 length: 15 amino acids. V lost 0 bases, J lost 6 bases, and 13 bases lay in between. The chain's CDR3 is CASSQDPLASDTQYF. The CDR3 DNA sequence: TGCGCCAGCAGCCAAGATCCCCTAGCCTCTGATACGCAGTATTTT.

There are many counts of this clonotype. This chain uses TRBV20-1 with TRBJ2-7; D remains unclear. The CDR3 consists of 12 residues. V shed 6 bases and J shed 3 bases, with 12 bases lying between them. CDR1 and CDR2 from the germline V gene are DFQATT and SNEGSKA (reference sequence). The CDR3 sequence is CSAPGPLYEQYF. The CDR3 DNA reads TGCAGTGCGCCCGGGCCACTCTACGAGCAGTACTTC.

This clonotype has ten or more counts. V usage is TRBV5-4 and J usage is TRBJ2-5; 7 nucleotides match TRBD2. V was pared by 4 bases and J by 2 bases, with 8 bases of the junction left unmatched. The CDR3 is made up of 15 amino acids. Germline CDR1 is SGHNT and CDR2 is YYREEE (reference sequence). This CDR3 reads CASSPGTIEQETQYF. The CDR3 coding sequence is TGTGCCAGCAGCCCTGGGACTATTGAGCAAGAGACCCAGTACTTC. Based on the CDR3 plus reference TRBV5-4 and TRBJ2-5, the full variable domain is ETGVTQSPTHLIKTRGQQVTLRCSSQSGHNTVSWYQQALGQGPQFIFQYYREEENGRGNFPPRFSGLQFPNYSSELNVNALELDDSALYLCASSPGTIEQETQYFGPGTRLLVL.

Note on this clonotype: This could be a read error, since a much larger clone is one nucleotide away. V and J are TRBV5-1 and TRBJ1-6; 8 bases align to TRBD1. Germline V gives CDR1 SGHRS, CDR2 YFSETQ. This CDR3 has 15 residues. The CDR3 DNA reads TGCGCCGGCAGCTCGACAGGGGAAGGCAATTCACCCCTCCACTTT. Its protein is CAGSSTGEGNSPLHF.

Ten or more counts support this clonotype. The chain is built from TRBV7-2 and TRBJ1-3; tentatively, D is TRBD1 (6 bases). Germline V gene sequence: CDR1 SGHTA, CDR2 FQGNSA. This CDR3 has 17 amino acids. Trimming took 5 bases from V and 4 from J, leaving 21 bases between them. The CDR3 nucleotides read TGTGCCAGCAGCCGAGAGGGGGGGCGCTTGGCCGGAAACACCATATATTTT. Translating it yields CASSREGGRLAGNTIYF.

This clonotype has a count of ten or more. In DNA, the CDR3 is TGCAGTGCTTTTCCAGGGTTGGTGACTGAAGCTTTCTTT. Translated: CSAFPGLVTEAFF. The chain uses TRBV20-1 and TRBJ1-1; possibly TRBD1 for D (5 bases). Trimming took off 5 bases at V and 5 bases at J, with 15 bases between the two ends. Germline loops: CDR1 DFQATT, CDR2 SNEGSKA (reference sequence). This CDR3 contains 13 residues.

In this sample, this clonotype turned up a few times. The J gene is TRBJ2-2, the V gene TRBV11-2, with TRBD1 matching over 7 bases. This CDR3 is 16 amino acids long. CDR1 and CDR2 (germline): SGHAT, FQNNGV. V shed 5 bases and J 3 bases; nucleotides not matched to a gene: 9. The CDR3 DNA is TGTGCCAGCAGCCGATCCCGACAGGGATACACCGGGGAGCTGTTTTTT. Translation gives CASSRSRQGYTGELFF.

The chain employs TRBV25-1 and TRBJ2-7; the match to TRBD2 covers 14 bases. The CDR3 totals 16 residues. Germline V gene data show CDR1 as MGHDK and CDR2 as SYGVNS. Trimming at V came to 5 bases and at J to 7 bases, leaving 10 bases not matched to a gene. The DNA of the CDR3 is TGTGCCAGCAGTTACCTTGGACTAGCGGGAGGAGGGGAGCAGTACTTC. Its protein product is CASSYLGLAGGGEQYF.

This clonotype has ten or more counts. The chain carries TRBV27 and TRBJ2-2; no firm D call. The CDR3 loop spans 13 amino acids. V lost 0 bases, J lost 1 base, and 0 bases lay in between. Germline V gives CDR1 MNHEY, CDR2 SMNVEV (reference sequence). The CDR3 protein is CASSLSNTGELFF. CDR3 nucleotides: TGTGCCAGCAGTTTATCGAACACCGGGGAGCTGTTTTTT.

This clonotype was detected ten times or more. V gene TRBV3-1 combines with J gene TRBJ1-1, with TRBD1 as a possible D gene (5 bases). V gave up 1 base and J gave up 4 bases, with 13 bases separating them. The CDR3 runs to 15 residues. Germline lookup yields CDR1 LGHDT and CDR2 YNNKEL (reference sequence). The CDR3 spells CASSQGVRESTEAFF. The DNA for the CDR3 is TGTGCCAGCAGCCAAGGCGTCAGGGAAAGCACTGAAGCTTTCTTT. Variable domain in full (rest from reference TRBV3-1 and TRBJ1-1): DTAVSQTPKYLVTQMGNDKSIKCEQNLGHDTMYWYKQDSKKFLKIMFSYNNKELIINETVPNRFSPKSPDKAHLNLHINSLELGDSAVYFCASSQGVRESTEAFFGQGTRLTVV.

This clonotype was recorded a few times. The chain has TRBV29-1 and TRBJ2-1, with no clear D. The CDR3 totals 12 residues. CDR1 and CDR2 (germline): SQVTM, ANQGSEA. Trimming removed 4 bases from V and 7 bases from J, with 11 bases in between. CDR3 protein: CSVALIGNEQFF. The DNA of the CDR3 is TGCAGCGTTGCATTGATTGGGAATGAGCAGTTCTTC.

At least ten counts were recorded for this clonotype. The chain employs TRBV6-1 and TRBJ2-1; D not resolved. The length of the CDR3 is 11 residues. V shed 7 bases and J shed 11 bases, with 12 bases lying between them. Germline CDR1 is MNHNS and CDR2 is SASEGT. Here the CDR3 reads CASMWDSKQFF. The DNA for the CDR3 is TGTGCCAGCATGTGGGATAGCAAGCAGTTCTTC.

This clonotype was seen at least ten times. The V gene is TRBV18, the J gene TRBJ1-2, with TRBD1 matching over 7 bases. This CDR3 has 14 residues. Germline CDR1 and CDR2: KGHSH and LQKENI. With 2 bases clipped from V and 4 bases from J, the junction kept 4 bases outside the gene matches. The CDR3 DNA is TGTGCCAGCTCACCAAAACAGGGGAGCTATGGCTACACCTTC. It yields the protein CASSPKQGSYGYTF.

This clonotype has at least ten counts. This sequence joins TRBV2 and TRBJ1-1; 12 positions agree with TRBD1. This CDR3 spans 15 amino acids. J was trimmed by 3 bases and V by 5 bases; bases with no gene match: 4. Germline CDR1 and CDR2: SNHLY and FYNNEI. The DNA for the CDR3 is TGTGCCAGCAGTAGGGACAGGGGGCGCGACACTGAAGCTTTCTTT. It encodes CASSRDRGRDTEAFF.

With respect to this clonotype: With a much larger clone just one base away, this may be a read error. CDR3 amino acids: CSVKGATPDAFF. The CDR3 DNA sequence: TGCAGCGTCAAGGGGGCGACTCCGGACGCTTTCTTT. The chain combines TRBV29-1 with TRBJ1-1; 7 bases match TRBD1. Per the germline V gene, CDR1 is SQVTM and CDR2 is ANQGSEA. Trimming at V came to 6 bases and at J to 11 bases, leaving 12 bases not matched to a gene. The CDR3 runs to 12 residues.

This clonotype was seen a handful of times. The chain employs TRBV4-3 and TRBJ2-7; weak D call: TRBD2 (5 bases). Trimming shortened V by 1 base and J by 3 bases, and 13 bases separated the two germline ends. The CDR3 spans 15 residues. Germline CDR1 LGHNA, CDR2 YSLEER. The CDR3 nucleotides read TGCGCCAGCAGCCAAGGGGCGGGCCTGGTCTACGAGCAGTACTTC. Its translation is CASSQGAGLVYEQYF.

On this clonotype itself: At one boundary the junction diverges from the germline segment, which might be a read error. The chain joins TRBV6-2 or TRBV6-3 to TRBJ2-5; the D gene could be TRBD1 or TRBD2 (5 bases each). The CDR3 consists of 13 residues. The germline V gene has CDR1 MNHEY and CDR2 SVGEGT. The CDR3 nucleotides are TGTGCCATCCGTCCGGGACCCCAAGAGACCCCGTCCTTC. It specifies CAIRPGPQETPSF.